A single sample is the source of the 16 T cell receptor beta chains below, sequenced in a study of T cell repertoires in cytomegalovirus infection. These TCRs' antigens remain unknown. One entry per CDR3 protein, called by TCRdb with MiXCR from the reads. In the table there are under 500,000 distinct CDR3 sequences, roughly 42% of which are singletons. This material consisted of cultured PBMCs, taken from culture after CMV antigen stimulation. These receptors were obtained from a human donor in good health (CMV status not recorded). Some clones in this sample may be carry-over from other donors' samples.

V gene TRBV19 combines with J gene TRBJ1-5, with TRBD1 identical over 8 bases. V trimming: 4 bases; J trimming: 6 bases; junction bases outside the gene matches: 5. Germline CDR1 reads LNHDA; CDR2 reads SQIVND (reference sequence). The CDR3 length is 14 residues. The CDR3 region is CASSTDRVGQPQHF. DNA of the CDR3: TGTGCCAGTAGTACGGACAGGGTTGGTCAGCCCCAGCATTTT. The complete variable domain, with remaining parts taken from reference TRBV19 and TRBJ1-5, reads DGGITQSPKYLFRKEGQNVTLSCEQNLNHDAMYWYRQDPGQGLRLIYYSQIVNDFQKGDIAEGYSVSREKKESFPLTVTSAQKNPTAFYLCASSTDRVGQPQHFGDGTRLSIL.

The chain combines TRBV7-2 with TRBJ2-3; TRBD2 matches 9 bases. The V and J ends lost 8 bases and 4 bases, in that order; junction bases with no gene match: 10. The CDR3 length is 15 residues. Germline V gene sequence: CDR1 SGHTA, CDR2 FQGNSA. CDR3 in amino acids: CASDGRAGGSDTQYF. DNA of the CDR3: TGTGCCAGCGACGGTCGGGCGGGAGGGTCAGATACGCAGTATTTT.

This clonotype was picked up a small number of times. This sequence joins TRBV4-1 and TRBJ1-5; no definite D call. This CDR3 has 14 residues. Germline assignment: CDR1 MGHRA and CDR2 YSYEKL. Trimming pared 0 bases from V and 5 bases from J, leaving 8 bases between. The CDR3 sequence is CASSQDGSDQPQHF. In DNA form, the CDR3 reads TGCGCCAGCAGCCAAGACGGCAGCGATCAGCCCCAGCATTTT.

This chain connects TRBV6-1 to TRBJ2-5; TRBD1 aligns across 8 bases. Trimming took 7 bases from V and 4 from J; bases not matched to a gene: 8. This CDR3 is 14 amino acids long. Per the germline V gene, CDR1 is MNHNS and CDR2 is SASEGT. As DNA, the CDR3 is TGTGCCAGCACCAAGCAGGGGGCGCGAGAGACCCAGTACTTC. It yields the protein CASTKQGARETQYF.

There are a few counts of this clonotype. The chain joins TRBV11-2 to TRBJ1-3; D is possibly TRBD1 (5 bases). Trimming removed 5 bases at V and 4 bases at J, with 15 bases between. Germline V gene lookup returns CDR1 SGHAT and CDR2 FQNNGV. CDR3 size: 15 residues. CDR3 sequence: CASSPLGGSGNTIYF. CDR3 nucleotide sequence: TGTGCCAGCAGCCCCCTTGGGGGGTCGGGAAACACCATATATTTT.

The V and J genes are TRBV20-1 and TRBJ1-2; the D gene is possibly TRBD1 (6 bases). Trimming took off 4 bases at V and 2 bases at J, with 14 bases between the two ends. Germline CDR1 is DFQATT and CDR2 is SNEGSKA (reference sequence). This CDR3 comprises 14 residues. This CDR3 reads CSATAGDGNYGYTF. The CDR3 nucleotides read TGCAGTGCTACCGCAGGGGATGGAAACTATGGCTACACCTTC.

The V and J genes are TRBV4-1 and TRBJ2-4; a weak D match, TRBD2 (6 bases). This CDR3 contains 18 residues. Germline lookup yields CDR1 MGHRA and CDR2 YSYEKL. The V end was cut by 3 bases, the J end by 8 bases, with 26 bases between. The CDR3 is CASSQESLMVGGGDIQYF. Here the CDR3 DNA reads TGCGCCAGCAGCCAGGAGTCCCTGATGGTGGGAGGTGGGGACATTCAGTACTTC.

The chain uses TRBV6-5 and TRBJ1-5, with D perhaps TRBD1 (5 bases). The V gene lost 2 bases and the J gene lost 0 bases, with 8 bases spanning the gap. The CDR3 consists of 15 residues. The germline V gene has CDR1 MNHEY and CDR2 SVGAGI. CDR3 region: CASSYGGGSNQPQHF. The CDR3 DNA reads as TGTGCCAGCAGTTACGGGGGTGGTAGCAATCAGCCCCAGCATTTT.

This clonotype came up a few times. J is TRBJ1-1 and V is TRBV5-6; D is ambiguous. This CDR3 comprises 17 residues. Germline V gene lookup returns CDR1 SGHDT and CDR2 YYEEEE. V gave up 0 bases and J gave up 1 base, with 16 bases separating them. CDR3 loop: CASSLGGWWESNTEAFF. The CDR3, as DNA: TGTGCCAGCAGCTTGGGCGGTTGGTGGGAATCGAACACTGAAGCTTTCTTT.

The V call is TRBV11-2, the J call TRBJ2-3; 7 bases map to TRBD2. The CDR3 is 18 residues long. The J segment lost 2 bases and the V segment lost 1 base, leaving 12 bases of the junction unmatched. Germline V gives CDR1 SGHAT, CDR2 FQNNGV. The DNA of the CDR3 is TGTGCCAGCAGCTTAGGATTTTGGGGGAGGGTCGACACAGATACGCAGTATTTT. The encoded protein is CASSLGFWGRVDTDTQYF. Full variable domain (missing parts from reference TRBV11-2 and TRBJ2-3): EAGVAQSPRYKIIEKRQSVAFWCNPISGHATLYWYQQILGQGPKLLIQFQNNGVVDDSQLPKDRFSAERLKGVDSTLKIQPAKLEDSAVYLCASSLGFWGRVDTDTQYFGPGTRLTVL.

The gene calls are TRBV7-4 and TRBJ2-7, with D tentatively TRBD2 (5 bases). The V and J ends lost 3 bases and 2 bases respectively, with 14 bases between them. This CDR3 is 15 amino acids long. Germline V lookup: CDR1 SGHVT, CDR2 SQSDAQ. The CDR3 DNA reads TGTGCCAGCAGCTTGGACTCGGGGAAACCCTACGAGCAGTACTTC. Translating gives CASSLDSGKPYEQYF.

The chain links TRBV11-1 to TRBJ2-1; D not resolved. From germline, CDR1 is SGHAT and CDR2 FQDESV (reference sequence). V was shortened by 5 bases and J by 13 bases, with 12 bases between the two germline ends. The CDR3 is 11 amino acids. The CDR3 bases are TGTGCCAGCAGCCTGGCCGGGCCCCAGTTCTTC. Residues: CASSLAGPQFF.

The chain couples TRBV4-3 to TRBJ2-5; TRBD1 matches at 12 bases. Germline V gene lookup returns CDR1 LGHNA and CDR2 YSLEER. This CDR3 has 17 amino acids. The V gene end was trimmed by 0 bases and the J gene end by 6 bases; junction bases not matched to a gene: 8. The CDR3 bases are TGCGCCAGCAGCCAAGAGCGGGACAGGGGGCTGTTGCAGACCCAGTACTTC. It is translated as CASSQERDRGLLQTQYF.

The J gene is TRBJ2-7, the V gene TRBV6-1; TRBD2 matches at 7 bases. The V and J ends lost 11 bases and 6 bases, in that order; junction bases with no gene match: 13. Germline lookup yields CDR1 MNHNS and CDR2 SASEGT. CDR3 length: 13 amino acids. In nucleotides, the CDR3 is TGTGCCTCGATTATGGGGGGGATGGGCGAGCAGTACTTC. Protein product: CASIMGGMGEQYF.

The CDR3 nucleotides are TGTGCCAGCAGCTTAGTTCGGGACAGGTTTCCCCTTGGCTACACCTTC. Protein sequence: CASSLVRDRFPLGYTF. The chain combines TRBV11-2 with TRBJ1-2, with 8 bases identical to TRBD1. CDR1 SGHAT and CDR2 FQNNGV come from the germline V gene. The CDR3 consists of 16 residues. V lost 1 base to trimming and J lost 7 bases; unmatched junction nucleotides: 11.

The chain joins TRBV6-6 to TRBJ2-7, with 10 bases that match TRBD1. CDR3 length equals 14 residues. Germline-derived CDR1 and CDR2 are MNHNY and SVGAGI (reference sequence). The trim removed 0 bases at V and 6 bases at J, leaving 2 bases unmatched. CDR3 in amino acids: CASSYSGQGSEQYF. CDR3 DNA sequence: TGTGCCAGCAGTTACTCGGGACAGGGGAGCGAGCAGTACTTC.